These 27 T cell receptor beta chains were sequenced from one sample in a study of blood T cells in healthy people across ages. A J-beta primer mix and a sample-barcoded 5' primer were used in a second PCR of roughly 6 to 12 cycles. From the 5' RACE reads, TCRdb called clonotypes with MiXCR, one entry per CDR3 protein. The sample holds 1.5 million to 2 million distinct CDR3 sequences, 49% seen once. The specimen sequenced was blood. These receptors all come from a woman in her 40s in good health.

This chain joins TRBV27 and TRBJ2-1; TRBD2 agrees at 10 bases. Germline CDR1 reads MNHEY; CDR2 reads SMNVEV (reference sequence). V trimming: 8 bases; J trimming: 4 bases; junction bases outside the gene matches: 11. CDR3 size: 16 residues. The CDR3 DNA reads as TGTGCCAGCGTAGGGAAAACTAGCGGGGTTTACAATGAGCAGTTCTTC. Translation: CASVGKTSGVYNEQFF.

This clonotype was counted at least ten times. This chain links TRBV5-1 with TRBJ2-7, with D possibly TRBD1 on 6 matching bases. CDR1 is SGHRS and CDR2 is YFSETQ in the germline V gene. This CDR3 has 14 residues. V was cut by 4 bases and J by 2 bases, with 13 bases left in between. In nucleotides, the CDR3 is TGCGCCAGCAGCCCAGACAGGCTAACCTACGAGCAGTACTTC. Residues: CASSPDRLTYEQYF. The whole variable domain, filled in from reference TRBV5-1 and TRBJ2-7, reads KAGVTQTPRYLIKTRGQQVTLSCSPISGHRSVSWYQQTPGQGLQFLFEYFSETQRNKGNFPGRFSGRQFSNSRSEMNVSTLELGDSALYLCASSPDRLTYEQYFGPGTRLTVT.

J is TRBJ1-4 and V is TRBV29-1; 7 bases match TRBD1. J lost 7 bases, V lost 5 bases, and 10 bases had no gene match. The germline gives CDR1 SQVTM, CDR2 ANQGSEA. This CDR3 is 14 amino acids long. The CDR3 sequence is CSVSPQRDSEKLFF. The CDR3 nucleotides are TGCAGCGTTAGTCCCCAAAGGGACAGTGAAAAACTGTTTTTT.

The chain has TRBV5-1 and TRBJ2-3, with D hard to call. Trimming shortened V by 1 base and J by 2 bases, and 5 bases separated the two germline ends. Germline-derived CDR1 and CDR2 are SGHRS and YFSETQ. The CDR3 spans 13 residues. CDR3 sequence: CASSLCLTDTQYF. For the CDR3, the DNA is TGCGCCAGCAGCTTGTGCCTCACAGATACGCAGTATTTT.

This clonotype was counted only a few times. The V gene is TRBV6-2 or TRBV6-3, the J gene TRBJ2-3; unclear D gene. Trimming pared 5 bases from V and 2 bases from J, leaving 5 bases between. The CDR3 totals 12 residues. Germline CDR1 reads MNHEY; CDR2 reads SVGEGT. The CDR3 spells CASSKTTDTQYF. Here the CDR3 DNA reads TGTGCCAGCAGTAAGACCACAGATACGCAGTATTTT.

This chain joins TRBV6-6 and TRBJ1-6; TRBD1 agrees at 7 bases. The junction had 6 bases not matched to a gene; V was cut back by 3 bases and J by 7 bases. Germline V gene data show CDR1 as MNHNY and CDR2 as SVGAGI (reference sequence). The CDR3 totals 15 residues. CDR3 amino acids: CASSYSGTANSPLHF. The CDR3 region has the DNA TGTGCCAGCAGTTATTCCGGGACAGCGAATTCACCCCTCCACTTT.

The rearrangement joins TRBV14 to TRBJ1-6, with TRBD1 identical over 8 bases. This CDR3 region has 16 residues. V lost 0 bases and J lost 10; bases outside the gene matches: 8. CDR1 is SGHDN and CDR2 is FVKESK in the germline V gene. In DNA form, the CDR3 reads TGTGCCAGCAGCCAAGACACCACAGGGGGTTGGTCACCCCTCCACTTT. Its protein is CASSQDTTGGWSPLHF.

The chain uses TRBV18 and TRBJ2-7, with D perhaps TRBD1 or TRBD2 (5 bases each). The J call may be in error: the DNA end matches TRBJ2-5 better. This CDR3 is built from 15 residues. Per the germline V gene, CDR1 is KGHSH and CDR2 is LQKENI. The CDR3 protein is CASSRDLSVRETQYF. CDR3 nucleotide sequence: TGTGCCAGCTCACGGGACCTCTCAGTCCGAGAGACCCAGTACTTC.

V usage is TRBV4-3 and J usage is TRBJ2-1, with TRBD2 matching 9 bases. V gave up 0 bases and J gave up 3 bases; unmatched junction bases: 6. The CDR3 contains 17 residues. The germline V gene has CDR1 LGHNA and CDR2 YSLEER. CDR3 residues: CASSQDGASGDYNEQFF. Written as DNA, the CDR3 is TGCGCCAGCAGCCAAGATGGGGCTAGCGGGGACTACAATGAGCAGTTCTTC.

This clonotype was found a few times. J is TRBJ2-3 and V is TRBV29-1, with a weak D call TRBD1 (6 bases). Germline V lookup: CDR1 SQVTM, CDR2 ANQGSEA. Between the trimmed V and J ends, which lost 7 bases and 0 bases, there was a span of 14 bases. The CDR3 is 14 amino acids. CDR3 bases: TGCAGCGCCCAGGGGCGGCTTAGCACAGATACGCAGTATTTT. It is translated as CSAQGRLSTDTQYF.

The rearrangement uses TRBV12-3 or TRBV12-4 and TRBJ2-4; no reliable D call. V was pared by 2 bases and J by 0 bases, with 8 bases between. The CDR3 runs to 15 residues. CDR3 sequence reads: CASSLTDLAKNIQYF. CDR3 sequence (DNA): TGTGCCAGCAGTTTAACAGACCTAGCCAAAAACATTCAGTACTTC.

This clonotype was seen only a few times. The chain joins TRBV12-3 or TRBV12-4 to TRBJ2-7, with 11 bases lining up with TRBD1. Trimming at V came to 5 bases and at J to 5 bases, leaving 11 bases not matched to a gene. The CDR3 is 16 residues long. The CDR3 reads CASSPELGQGANEQYF. The CDR3 region has the DNA TGTGCCAGCAGTCCAGAACTTGGACAGGGGGCCAACGAGCAGTACTTC.

The sample holds a few counts of this clonotype. This sequence joins TRBV4-3 and TRBJ2-7, with D uncertain. The CDR3 covers 14 residues. Germline loops: CDR1 LGHNA, CDR2 YSLEER. Deletions cut 4 bases from V and 6 bases from J, with 16 bases between. The CDR3 DNA reads as TGCGCCAGCAGCCTGGGTGCGGAGAGTGTCGAGCAGTACTTC. Amino acids: CASSLGAESVEQYF.

This chain links TRBV12-3 or TRBV12-4 with TRBJ1-2, with D unresolved. The CDR3 spans 13 residues. Trimming removed 6 bases at V and 7 bases at J, with 15 bases between. The CDR3 DNA reads TGTGCCAGCAGCCCCTTGACCGGGCTTGGCTACACCTTC. It encodes CASSPLTGLGYTF.

J is TRBJ2-7 and V is TRBV28; 9 bases fit TRBD1. The trim removed 7 bases at V and 6 bases at J, leaving 7 bases unmatched. CDR3 length: 13 residues. Germline V lookup: CDR1 MDHEN, CDR2 SYDVKM. In DNA form, the CDR3 reads TGTGCCAGCAACAGGGACAGGGCGGCCGAGCAGTACTTC. Its translation: CASNRDRAAEQYF.

Only a few counts were recorded for this clonotype. The chain couples TRBV5-1 to TRBJ2-1; D is tentatively TRBD1 or TRBD2 (5 bases each). V gave up 0 bases and J gave up 0 bases, with 13 bases separating them. Germline loops: CDR1 SGHRS, CDR2 YFSETQ. This CDR3 region has 17 residues. The CDR3 sequence is CASSLDRRRRSYNEQFF. The CDR3 nucleotides read TGCGCCAGCAGCTTGGACAGGAGGCGCCGCTCCTACAATGAGCAGTTCTTC.

This clonotype was detected only a few times. The J gene is TRBJ2-7, the V gene TRBV20-1, with TRBD2 matching over 9 bases. The germline V gene has CDR1 DFQATT and CDR2 SNEGSKA (reference sequence). With 2 bases clipped from V and 2 bases from J, the junction kept 13 bases outside the gene matches. The CDR3 is 17 residues long. The CDR3 DNA is TGCAGTGCTAGACCCTACCTACTAGCGGGTGATACCTACGAGCAGTACTTC. It codes for CSARPYLLAGDTYEQYF.

The chain links TRBV25-1 to TRBJ1-4; no clear D gene. CDR3 length equals 15 residues. Germline V gene data show CDR1 as MGHDK and CDR2 as SYGVNS. Trimming removed 1 base at V and 4 bases at J, with 10 bases between. CDR3 sequence: CASSEFGDINEKLFF. CDR3 DNA: TGTGCCAGCAGTGAATTCGGGGATATTAATGAAAAACTGTTTTTT.

In this sample, this clonotype turned up many times. This chain links TRBV10-3 with TRBJ2-3, with D perhaps TRBD2 (5 bases). V was trimmed by 8 bases and J by 3 bases, leaving 6 bases between them. The length of the CDR3 is 11 residues. Germline loops: CDR1 ENHRY, CDR2 SYGVKD. CDR3: CAIRGTDTQYF. CDR3 coding DNA: TGTGCCATCCGGGGTACAGATACGCAGTATTTT.

The chain has TRBV7-2 and TRBJ2-3; the match to TRBD2 covers 9 bases. From germline, CDR1 is SGHTA and CDR2 FQGNSA. This CDR3 comprises 16 residues. Losses at the gene ends were 1 base for V and 2 bases for J; bases not matched to a gene: 4. The CDR3 DNA sequence: TGTGCCAGCAGCTTAGGGGCGGGGGGGGTCACAGATACGCAGTATTTT. Protein sequence: CASSLGAGGVTDTQYF.

The V and J genes are TRBV7-3 and TRBJ2-1; 9 bases match TRBD1. CDR3 size: 15 residues. V lost 2 bases and J lost 8; bases outside the gene matches: 7. Germline CDR1 SGHTA, CDR2 FQGTGA. As DNA, the CDR3 is TGTGCCAGCAGCTTAGTTGGGACAGGGAATCATGAGCAGTTCTTC. Encoded protein: CASSLVGTGNHEQFF.

This sequence joins TRBV27 and TRBJ1-2; D might be TRBD1 (5 bases). V was cut by 6 bases and J by 0 bases, with 11 bases left in between. This CDR3 contains 14 residues. CDR1 is MNHEY, CDR2 SMNVEV, per germline (reference sequence). The CDR3, as DNA: TGTGCCAGCAGGCGAAGGGGAGCTAACTATGGCTACACCTTC. It yields the protein CASRRRGANYGYTF.

This sequence joins TRBV12-3 or TRBV12-4 and TRBJ2-5; 10 bases align to TRBD2. The CDR3 contains 15 residues. V lost 6 bases, J lost 1 base, and 5 bases stayed unmatched. This CDR3 reads CASRTSGASQETQYF. The CDR3 DNA follows: TGTGCCAGCAGAACTAGCGGGGCCTCCCAAGAGACCCAGTACTTC.

This chain connects TRBV12-5 to TRBJ2-7; D gene ambiguous. Germline lookup yields CDR1 LGHNT and CDR2 FRNRAP. This CDR3 is 13 amino acids long. Deletions cut 1 base from V and 3 bases from J, with 7 bases between. The CDR3 loop reads CASGLDGFYEQYF. The CDR3 DNA reads as TGTGCTAGTGGTTTGGATGGATTCTACGAGCAGTACTTC.

This clonotype was detected many times. The chain couples TRBV7-2 to TRBJ2-7, with D possibly matching TRBD2 (6 bases). CDR1 SGHTA and CDR2 FQGNSA come from the germline V gene. V lost 4 bases and J lost 4, with 14 bases in between. The CDR3 is made up of 14 amino acids. The CDR3, as DNA: TGTGCCAGCAGCTCGGAGGGCTTAAATTACGAGCAGTACTTC. Translated, it gives CASSSEGLNYEQYF.

This clonotype turned up a few times. V and J are TRBV29-1 and TRBJ2-5; TRBD2 agrees at 11 bases. In germline, CDR1 is SQVTM, CDR2 ANQGSEA. V dropped 8 bases and J dropped 4; count of bases not matched to a gene: 6. The CDR3 extends over 13 amino acids. The CDR3 DNA sequence: TGCAGCATACCACTAGCGGGGGCAGAGACCCAGTACTTC. Its protein is CSIPLAGAETQYF.

In its sample, this clonotype was seen a few times. This chain's CDR3 is CSAKTPGGEQYF. CDR3 bases: TGCAGTGCTAAGACGCCGGGGGGCGAGCAGTACTTC. The J gene is TRBJ2-5, the V gene TRBV20-1, with 7 positions matching TRBD2. The J call may be incorrect, as the DNA end agrees better with TRBJ2-7. This CDR3 comprises 12 residues. Germline V gene lookup returns CDR1 DFQATT and CDR2 SNEGSKA (reference sequence).